The 23 T cell receptor beta chains below were found in one sample sequenced in a study of T-cell memory formation after mild COVID-19. One entry per CDR3 protein results from TCRdb running MiXCR on the 5' RACE reads. This table has a few hundred thousand distinct CDR3 sequences, roughly 13% appearing once. The specimen was PBMCs or a T cell subset sorted from them (not recorded which). The receptors here all came from a man between 18 and 29 years old who had mild COVID-19 (a few samples of this study predate the infection). Cell type and time point are not known.

This clonotype came up a few times. The chain recombines TRBV27 with TRBJ1-2, with D unresolved. This CDR3 spans 12 amino acids. The V end was cut by 2 bases, the J end by 5 bases, with 6 bases between. Germline loops: CDR1 MNHEY, CDR2 SMNVEV (reference sequence). In DNA form, the CDR3 reads TGTGCCAGCAGTTTAAAGGGATATGGCTACACCTTC. Translated: CASSLKGYGYTF.

This clonotype appeared a few times. The V gene is TRBV12-5, the J gene TRBJ1-4, with 10 bases aligning to TRBD1. V shed 6 bases and J 8 bases; nucleotides not matched to a gene: 9. The CDR3 length is 15 residues. Germline CDR1 and CDR2: LGHNT and FRNRAP. CDR3 sequence reads: CASGPKGQGNEKLFF. CDR3 in DNA: TGTGCTAGTGGCCCGAAGGGACAGGGGAACGAAAAACTGTTTTTT.

This clonotype was observed a handful of times. V and J are TRBV7-6 and TRBJ2-2; D is uncertain. CDR1 is SGHVS, CDR2 FNYEAQ, per germline. V was shortened by 0 bases and J by 0 bases, with 8 bases between the two germline ends. CDR3 length equals 16 residues. The CDR3 loop is CASSLAWQSNTGELFF. In DNA form, the CDR3 reads TGTGCCAGCAGCTTAGCGTGGCAGTCGAACACCGGGGAGCTGTTTTTT.

This clonotype appeared a few times. The rearrangement joins TRBV30 to TRBJ2-1, with no clear D. The germline CDR1 and CDR2 sequences are GTSNPN and SVGIG (reference sequence). Between the trimmed V and J ends, which lost 2 bases and 3 bases, there was a span of 2 bases. The CDR3 is 11 amino acids. The CDR3 reads CAWSFYNEQFF. The DNA for the CDR3 is TGTGCCTGGAGTTTCTACAATGAGCAGTTCTTC.

The table lists this clonotype with a few counts. This chain connects TRBV7-2 to TRBJ1-5; perhaps TRBD1 as D (5 bases). CDR3 size: 15 residues. Trimming cost V 5 bases and J 4 bases, with 15 bases left between them. The germline CDR1 and CDR2 sequences are SGHTA and FQGNSA. The CDR3 bases are TGTGCCAGCAGCCGGGGCCGAGGGGATAATCAGCCCCAGCATTTT. This gives the protein CASSRGRGDNQPQHF.

The sample holds a few counts of this clonotype. This chain links TRBV27 with TRBJ2-1, with D perhaps matching TRBD1 or TRBD2 (6 bases each). The V end was cut by 8 bases, the J end by 5 bases, with 13 bases between. The CDR3 loop spans 13 amino acids. Germline assignment: CDR1 MNHEY and CDR2 SMNVEV (reference sequence). CDR3 amino acids: CASRRGVNNEQFF. The CDR3 bases are TGTGCCAGCCGAAGGGGGGTAAACAATGAGCAGTTCTTC.

CDR3: CASGQIAEDGYTF. The CDR3 region has the DNA TGCGCCAGCGGACAGATAGCGGAAGATGGCTACACCTTC. The chain is built from TRBV5-1 and TRBJ1-2; possibly TRBD1 for D (6 bases). Germline-derived CDR1 and CDR2 are SGHRS and YFSETQ. The length of the CDR3 is 13 residues. Trimming left V 7 bases short and J 6 bases short, with 16 bases between.

This clonotype was seen a few times. V gene TRBV9 combines with J gene TRBJ1-4; D possibly corresponds to TRBD1 (5 bases). The CDR3 loop spans 15 amino acids. V lost 3 bases to trimming and J lost 0 bases, with 9 bases between them. CDR1 SGDLS and CDR2 YYNGEE come from the germline V gene. As DNA, the CDR3 is TGTGCCAGCAGCGGCGGACATGCAACTAATGAAAAACTGTTTTTT. Amino acids: CASSGGHATNEKLFF.

This clonotype was seen a handful of times. The chain links TRBV9 to TRBJ1-2; TRBD1 agrees at 11 bases. CDR3 length: 14 residues. The junction had 6 bases not matched to a gene; V was cut back by 4 bases and J by 7 bases. Germline V gene lookup returns CDR1 SGDLS and CDR2 YYNGEE. This chain's CDR3 is CASSSTGTGGGYTF. In DNA, the CDR3 is TGTGCCAGCAGCTCGACCGGGACAGGGGGTGGCTACACCTTC.

Only a few counts were recorded for this clonotype. The chain couples TRBV6-5 to TRBJ1-2, with D maybe TRBD1 (5 bases). Trimming removed 4 bases from V and 4 bases from J, with 16 bases in between. The CDR3 length is 15 residues. Germline CDR1 MNHEY, CDR2 SVGAGI. The DNA for the CDR3 is TGTGCCAGCAGTTGGGTGCTAGGGGCAGGCTATGGCTACACCTTC. Translating it yields CASSWVLGAGYGYTF.

The V gene is TRBV5-5, the J gene TRBJ1-2, with TRBD1 as a possible D gene (6 bases). The CDR3 sequence is 14 residues long. The germline gives CDR1 SGHKS, CDR2 YYEKEE (reference sequence). V was clipped by 0 bases and J by 1 base, with 7 bases between them. CDR3 nucleotide sequence: TGTGCCAGCAGCTTGGGACAGGATAACTATGGCTACACCTTC. Translating it yields CASSLGQDNYGYTF.

This clonotype was detected only a few times. J is TRBJ1-1 and V is TRBV5-6; the D is unclear. The length of the CDR3 is 12 residues. Trimming left V 4 bases short and J 4 bases short, with 8 bases between. The germline V gene encodes CDR1 SGHDT and CDR2 YYEEEE. The CDR3 loop reads CASSEQSTEAFF. In DNA, the CDR3 is TGTGCCAGCAGCGAACAGAGCACTGAAGCTTTCTTT.

This clonotype was seen more than once but under ten times. This chain links TRBV28 with TRBJ2-1; D remains ambiguous. With 8 bases removed from V and 12 bases from J, the gap between germline ends came to 23 bases. This CDR3 is built from 14 residues. CDR1 is MDHEN, CDR2 SYDVKM, per germline. CDR3 in DNA: TGTGCCAGCTCCTCCACCCCTTGGGGTATGGTGCAGTTCTTC. Amino acids: CASSSTPWGMVQFF.

The chain links TRBV15 to TRBJ1-2; D not resolved. V was trimmed by 0 bases and J by 2 bases, leaving 13 bases between them. The CDR3 loop spans 16 amino acids. In germline, CDR1 is LNHNV, CDR2 YYDKDF (reference sequence). This CDR3 reads CATSRDSGGFNYGYTF. The CDR3 DNA reads TGTGCCACCAGCAGAGATTCTGGCGGGTTCAACTATGGCTACACCTTC.

This clonotype showed up many times. The chain recombines TRBV7-9 with TRBJ2-1, with TRBD1 matching 11 bases. Germline-derived CDR1 and CDR2 are SEHNR and FQNEAQ (reference sequence). The trim removed 5 bases at V and 8 bases at J, leaving 2 bases unmatched. The CDR3 contains 13 residues. CDR3 bases: TGTGCCAGCAGCCGGACAGGGGGCCATGAGCAGTTCTTC. Translated: CASSRTGGHEQFF.

A few counts support this clonotype. This chain connects TRBV7-2 to TRBJ1-4, with 8 bases lining up with TRBD1. The CDR3 has 15 amino acids. Germline CDR1 reads SGHTA; CDR2 reads FQGNSA. The V gene end was trimmed by 3 bases and the J gene end by 3 bases; junction bases not matched to a gene: 3. CDR3 in amino acids: CASSFRTGPNEKLFF. The CDR3 DNA sequence: TGTGCCAGCAGCTTTCGGACAGGGCCTAATGAAAAACTGTTTTTT.

This clonotype came up a few times. The chain links TRBV18 to TRBJ2-7; D could derive from TRBD1 or TRBD2 (5 bases each). CDR3 length equals 13 residues. Deletions cut 3 bases from V and 6 bases from J, with 12 bases between. Germline CDR1 and CDR2: KGHSH and LQKENI. The CDR3, as DNA: TGTGCCAGCTCACCGACTGATGGGACCGAGCAGTACGTC. It is translated as CASSPTDGTEQYV.

The chain is built from TRBV6-5 and TRBJ2-7; TRBD1 agrees at 9 bases. With V trimmed by 5 bases and J by 2 bases, 7 bases remained unmatched. CDR1 MNHEY and CDR2 SVGAGI come from the germline V gene. There are 15 residues in the CDR3. Here the CDR3 DNA reads TGTGCCAGCAGTATTACCGGGACAGGGACCTACGAGCAGTACTTC. It codes for CASSITGTGTYEQYF.

This clonotype was seen repeatedly, ten times or more. The rearrangement joins TRBV2 to TRBJ2-3; D is perhaps TRBD1 (6 bases). The germline CDR1 and CDR2 sequences are SNHLY and FYNNEI. Trimming stripped 4 bases from V and 2 bases from J, with 10 bases between. CDR3 length equals 14 residues. The CDR3: CASSATGNTDTQYF. DNA for the CDR3: TGTGCCAGCAGTGCAACAGGGAACACAGATACGCAGTATTTT.

This clonotype was seen only a few times. This chain joins TRBV5-1 and TRBJ2-7; D possibly corresponds to TRBD1 (6 bases). This CDR3 contains 15 residues. V shed 0 bases and J shed 0 bases, with 10 bases lying between them. The germline V gene has CDR1 SGHRS and CDR2 YFSETQ. The CDR3 DNA follows: TGCGCCAGCAGCTTGGGAACAGGGAGCTCCTACGAGCAGTACGTC. It yields the protein CASSLGTGSSYEQYV.

This clonotype was seen at least ten times. The gene calls are TRBV4-1 and TRBJ1-1; a possible D gene is TRBD1 (5 bases). Germline assignment: CDR1 MGHRA and CDR2 YSYEKL. The V end was cut by 8 bases, the J end by 5 bases, with 12 bases between. This CDR3 region has 12 residues. The CDR3 spells CASLDGGTEAFF. The CDR3 bases are TGCGCCAGCCTAGATGGGGGAACTGAAGCTTTCTTT.

Only a few counts were recorded for this clonotype. This chain connects TRBV5-1 to TRBJ2-3; 7 nucleotides align to TRBD2. CDR1 is SGHRS and CDR2 is YFSETQ in the germline V gene. V lost 3 bases to trimming and J lost 1 base; unmatched junction nucleotides: 11. There are 17 residues in the CDR3. This CDR3 is CASSSNPVGLGTDTQYF. Here the CDR3 DNA reads TGCGCCAGCAGCTCCAATCCCGTAGGACTAGGCACAGATACGCAGTATTTT.

This clonotype occurred a few times. The chain employs TRBV12-5 and TRBJ2-3, with 7 bases fitting TRBD2. The CDR3 loop spans 14 amino acids. The V gene's germline CDR1 is LGHNT and CDR2 FRNRAP. V gave up 2 bases and J gave up 14 bases; unmatched junction bases: 13. CDR3 DNA: TGTGCTAGTGGTTTGTCCCTCGGACGGGAGGAAGCGTATTTT. Translated: CASGLSLGREEAYF.